The entry below gives a single T cell receptor beta chain sequence along with its context. CDR3 length equals 13 residues. Trimming took 3 bases from V and 5 from J; bases not matched to a gene: 4. The V gene's germline CDR1 is DFQATT and CDR2 SNEGSKA (reference sequence). The data were obtained in a study of blood T cell repertoires in COVID-19. Study background: The United States, Italy and Spain were the sources of the acute and convalescent COVID-19 samples. PBMCs, B-cell-depleted T cells, or T cells provided the cDNA or gDNA that made up the material.

Assay: immunoSEQ multiplex PCR; the TCRdb copy retains only in-frame clones and omits some. The sample has tens of thousands of clones, approximately 88% seen once. This chain uses TRBV20-1 with TRBJ2-1; 7 bases fit TRBD2. The sequence derives from a human donor in a cohort sampled during active COVID-19. The sample consisted of peripheral blood. CDR3 region: CSASGLADNEQFF. For the CDR3, the DNA is TGCAGTGCTAGTGGGCTAGCGGACAATGAGCAGTTCTTC.